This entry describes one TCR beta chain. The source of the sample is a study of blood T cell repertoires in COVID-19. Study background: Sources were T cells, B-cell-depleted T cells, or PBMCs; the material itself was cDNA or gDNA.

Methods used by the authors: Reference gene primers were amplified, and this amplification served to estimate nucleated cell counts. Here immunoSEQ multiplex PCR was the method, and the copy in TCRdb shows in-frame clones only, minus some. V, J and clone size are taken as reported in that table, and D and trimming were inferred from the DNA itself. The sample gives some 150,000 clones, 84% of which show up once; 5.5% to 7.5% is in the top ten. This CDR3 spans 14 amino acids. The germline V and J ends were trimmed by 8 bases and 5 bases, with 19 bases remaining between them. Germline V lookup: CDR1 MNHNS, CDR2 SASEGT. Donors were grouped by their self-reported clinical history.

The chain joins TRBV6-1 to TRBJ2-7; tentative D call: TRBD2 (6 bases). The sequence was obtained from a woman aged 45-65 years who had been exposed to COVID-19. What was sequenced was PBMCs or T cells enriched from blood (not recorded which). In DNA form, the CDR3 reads TGTGCCAGCCGGGCGGGGACCTTACCCAACGAGCAGTACTTC. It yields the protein CASRAGTLPNEQYF.